Listed below are T cell receptor beta chains from one sample, sequenced in a study of blood T cell repertoires in COVID-19. Clones were sequenced by immunoSEQ multiplex PCR, and TCRdb holds only the in-frame ones, with some missing. In the table there are about 140,000 clones, roughly nine tenths of which are singletons. The specimen was peripheral blood. Every receptor here comes from a human donor with COVID-19, enrolled during active disease. The donor label of this sample is uncertain. CDR3s leave out the opening cysteine and the closing phenylalanine or tryptophan.

J gene,V gene,CDR3 protein
TRBJ2-7,TRBV7-9,ASSLASGGGEQY
TRBJ1-2,TRBV6-1,ASSEVTPSNYGYT
TRBJ2-3,TRBV4-1,ASSLLIAGGVTDTQY
TRBJ1-6,TRBV15,ATSVTRTGVDNSPLH
TRBJ2-1,TRBV6-4,ASSDSILSEQF
TRBJ2-3,TRBV28,ATLDPETQY
TRBJ2-1,TRBV10-1,ASSDPASGSLNEQF
TRBJ2-1,TRBV9,ASSGTRTSGAGYGEQF
TRBJ2-1,TRBV7-3,ASSPTHTGGPSEQF
TRBJ2-3,TRBV3-1/TRBV3-2,ASSQEGTGPDTQY
TRBJ1-2,TRBV7-9,ASSLASPVPGYT
TRBJ1-1,TRBV7-9,ASSSPTGAYTEAF
TRBJ2-7,TRBV25-1,ASSAGSPNTYEQY
TRBJ2-7,TRBV19,ASSIDSGRVDEQY
TRBJ1-1,TRBV19,ASRYFTEAF
TRBJ1-1,TRBV5-1,ASSLEGGGDGGMNTEAF
TRBJ2-6,TRBV5-1,ASSSEDRAGANVLT
TRBJ2-1,TRBV3-1/TRBV3-2,ASSPPQGDEQF
TRBJ2-1,TRBV5-4,ASSLTSGVLEQF
TRBJ2-3,TRBV28,ASRSSQAPDTQY
TRBJ1-1,TRBV25-1,ASSPHGSGEAF
TRBJ2-2,TRBV7-6,ASSFPTGRTGELF
TRBJ1-4,TRBV6-6,ASTPGGTGEKLF
TRBJ1-4,TRBV24-1,ATSDPGTGTEKLF
TRBJ2-7,TRBV12-3/TRBV12-4,ASQGQGIDEQY
TRBJ1-1,TRBV4-2,ASSQGLGAPGGAF
TRBJ1-1,TRBV5-1,ASGADRATEAF